Sequencing of this TCR beta chain was carried out in a study of T cells in narcolepsy (dated by TCRdb to 2016 to 2019). Background on the whole study: The study enrolled patients with narcolepsy type 1 or type 2 (NT1, NT2) together with healthy control donors. To look for autoreactive T cells in narcolepsy patients that target self-antigens of hypocretin neurons (hypocretin, TRIB2), the study used TCR Vbeta sequencing to follow clonotypes in blood and CSF.

For TCR Vbeta sequencing, memory CD4+ T cells were sorted ex vivo from the peripheral blood of narcolepsy patients and healthy controls. Points the paper makes about the study in general: Autoreactive clonotypes were reported to be detected serially in the blood of the same patients and of different patients, but not in the blood of healthy controls. Plots comparing CSF and blood CD4+ T cell clonotypes from the same patient highlighted HCRT-specific and TRIB2-specific autoreactive clonotypes. Certain blood memory CD4+ repertoires from patients and controls had no sequences that matched autoreactive T cell clones. Patients and controls had similar numbers of sequenced blood memory CD4+ clonotypes, with averages of roughly 38,000 in patients and some 36,000 in controls.

For this chain, trimming is 5 bases at the V end and 2 bases at the J end, and the number of junction bases without a gene match is 20. Taken from cysteine to phenylalanine, the CDR3 has 19 residues. Here the CDR3 DNA is all that survives: 57 bases in frame from base 1. The CDR1 and CDR2 encoded by the germline V gene (reference sequence) are LNHNV and YYDKDF. A note on this clone: What this receptor recognizes is not known. No quality values exist for individual bases; no much larger clone is one base distant.

Libraries came from the immunoSEQ multiplex PCR assay. Not all clones reach the TCRdb copy of this immuneACCESS table, which keeps in-frame sequences only. Checked studies attribute under half of the gap to unresolved V genes and leave the rest unexplained. The sample records around 31,000 clones, more than 70% of which are singletons. Jointly, the top ten make up 1.2% of the sample. This TCR derives from a human donor with narcolepsy. This sequence uses TRBV15 and TRBJ1-2, and 7 junction bases match TRBD1. Sequences were obtained from CD45RA- memory CD4+ T cells from PBMCs. The intended sense of this specimen's cell subset or site label: memory T cells sorted ex vivo from peripheral blood. CDR3 sequence: CATSARGGDGGQANYGYTF. The nucleotide sequence is given as TGTGCCACCAGCGCACGAGGGGGCGATGGGGGGCAGGCGAACTATGGCTACACCTTC. The full variable domain, completed from the reference TRBV15 and TRBJ1-2 proteins outside the CDR3, reads DAMVIQNPRYQVTQFGKPVTLSCSQTLNHNVMYWYQQKSSQAPKLLFHYYDKDFNNEADTPDNFQSRRPNTSFCFLDIRSPGLGDTAMYLCATSARGGDGGQANYGYTFGSGTRLTVV.